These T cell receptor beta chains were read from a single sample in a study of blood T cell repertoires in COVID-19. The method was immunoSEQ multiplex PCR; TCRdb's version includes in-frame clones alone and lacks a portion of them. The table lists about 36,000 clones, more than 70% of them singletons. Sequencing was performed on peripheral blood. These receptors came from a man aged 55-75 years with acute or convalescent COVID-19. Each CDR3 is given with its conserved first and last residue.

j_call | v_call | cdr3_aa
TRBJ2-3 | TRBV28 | CASSGLITDTQYF
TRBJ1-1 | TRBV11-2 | CASSLDPQVNTEAFF
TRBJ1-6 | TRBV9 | CASSSGSSYNSPLHF
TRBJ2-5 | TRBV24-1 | CATSVSGQETQYF
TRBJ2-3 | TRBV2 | CASSGAPADTQYF
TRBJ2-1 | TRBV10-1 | CASSEGILAGIEQFF
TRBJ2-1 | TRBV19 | CASSIFGTSGSNEQFF
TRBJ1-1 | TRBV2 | CASSEETGFNTEAFF
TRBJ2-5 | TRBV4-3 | CASSGGLAGETQYF
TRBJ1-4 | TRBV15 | CATSRDRGEGGPGRDEKLFF
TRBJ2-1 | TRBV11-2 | CASSLDPPNSIF
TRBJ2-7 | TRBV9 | CASSAGRVSYEQYF
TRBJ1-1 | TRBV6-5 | CASREGNTEAFF
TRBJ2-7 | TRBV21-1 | CASSRDRGHEQYF
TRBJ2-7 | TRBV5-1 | CASTNPPSHEQYF